Below, 3 T cell receptor beta chains from the same sample are listed, as sequenced in a study of blood T cell repertoires in COVID-19. TCRdb's copy holds only in-frame clones and misses some; the assay was immunoSEQ multiplex PCR. Here the sample spans some 130,000 clones, around 89% being singletons. The material sequenced was peripheral blood. All receptors come from a man in his sixties with COVID-19, enrolled during active disease.

The gene calls are TRBV5-1 and TRBJ2-7, with a possible D match to TRBD2 (5 bases). Per the germline V gene, CDR1 is SGHRS and CDR2 is YFSETQ. The CDR3 runs 16 residues. V shed 4 bases and J shed 1 base, with 18 bases lying between them. CDR3 coding DNA: TGCGCCAGCAGCCGAGGGCCCGGACTCCAATCCTACGAGCAGTACTTC. It encodes CASSRGPGLQSYEQYF.

This clone has only a few counts. The chain recombines TRBV4-2 with TRBJ1-2; D gene uncertain. V shed 0 bases and J shed 4 bases, with 12 bases lying between them. Germline V gives CDR1 LGHNA, CDR2 YNFKEQ. The CDR3 covers 15 residues. The CDR3 region is CASSQEGMTAYGYTF. For the CDR3, the DNA is TGTGCCAGCAGCCAAGAAGGTATGACTGCCTATGGCTACACCTTC.

The chain uses TRBV19 and TRBJ2-7; D perhaps matches TRBD1 (7 bases). The V end was cut by 4 bases, the J end by 4 bases, with 11 bases between. The CDR3 totals 13 residues. Looked up from germline, CDR1 is LNHDA and CDR2 is SQIVND (reference sequence). The CDR3 nucleotides read TGTGCCAGTAGTAACAGGGGACTGTACGAGCAGTACTTC. Amino acid sequence: CASSNRGLYEQYF.